The next 32 T cell receptor beta chains were all read from a single sample in a study of patients and donors after allogeneic stem cell transplantation. TCRdb called the RT-PCR reads again in MiXCR, with one record for every CDR3 protein. The table has approximately 200,000 distinct CDR3 sequences, around 40% seen once. The sequenced sample was blood, either unsorted or a sorted T cell fraction (not recorded which). These receptor sequences come from a human donor who was either an allogeneic HSCT recipient or a stem cell or donor lymphocyte infusion donor (not recorded which). It is not recorded whose cells these are; they may come from a transplant donor.

This chain connects TRBV7-9 to TRBJ2-7; possible D gene TRBD1, 5 bases. The CDR3 spans 17 residues. V was clipped by 4 bases and J by 1 base, with 20 bases between them. Germline V gives CDR1 SEHNR, CDR2 FQNEAQ (reference sequence). The CDR3 DNA reads as TGTGCCAGCAGCTCTTACCGACAGACTCGAGCGTCCTACGAGCAGTACTTC. It encodes CASSSYRQTRASYEQYF. The variable domain in full, completed from reference TRBV7-9 and TRBJ2-7, reads DTGVSQNPRHKITKRGQNVTFRCDPISEHNRLYWYRQTLGQGPEFLTYFQNEAQLEKSRLLSDRFSAERPKGSFSTLEIQRTEQGDSAMYLCASSSYRQTRASYEQYFGPGTRLTVT.

This clonotype was seen a handful of times. CDR3 coding DNA: TGCGCCAGCAGTGAGTCCGGACAGGGTAAAGATGGCTACACCTTC. As protein: CASSESGQGKDGYTF. The rearrangement joins TRBV10-1 to TRBJ1-2, with 8 bases that match TRBD1. The J segment lost 6 bases and the V segment lost 0 bases, leaving 6 bases of the junction unmatched. This CDR3 region has 15 residues. Germline V gives CDR1 WNHNN, CDR2 SYGVQD (reference sequence).

This clonotype was seen more than once but under ten times. The chain recombines TRBV6-5 with TRBJ1-4, with TRBD1 matching over 7 bases. The CDR3 spans 14 residues. Losses at the gene ends were 1 base for V and 8 bases for J; bases not matched to a gene: 4. From germline, CDR1 is MNHEY and CDR2 SVGAGI. CDR3 sequence: CASSYYTGDEKLFF. The CDR3 bases are TGTGCCAGCAGTTACTATACAGGGGACGAAAAACTGTTTTTT.

The rearrangement joins TRBV7-9 to TRBJ1-1; D unclear. Germline V CDR1 and CDR2: SEHNR, FQNEAQ (reference sequence). The germline V and J ends were trimmed by 5 bases and 5 bases, with 15 bases remaining between them. There are 14 residues in the CDR3. CDR3 DNA sequence: TGTGCCAGCAGCCGCCCGAGACTGGGGACTGAAGCTTTCTTT. This translates into CASSRPRLGTEAFF.

In its sample, this clonotype was seen a few times. The chain carries TRBV5-1 and TRBJ1-1; TRBD1 might be the D (6 bases). The CDR3 totals 14 residues. Trimming pared 6 bases from V and 0 bases from J, leaving 12 bases between. From germline, CDR1 is SGHRS and CDR2 YFSETQ. The CDR3 region is CASNQGTMNTEAFF. In DNA form, the CDR3 reads TGCGCCAGCAACCAGGGGACAATGAACACTGAAGCTTTCTTT.

V usage is TRBV7-9 and J usage is TRBJ1-3; no clear D. Per the germline V gene, CDR1 is SEHNR and CDR2 is FQNEAQ (reference sequence). This CDR3 spans 16 amino acids. Between the trimmed V and J ends, which lost 5 bases and 0 bases, there was a span of 14 bases. CDR3 sequence reads: CASSPPRRFSGNTIYF. DNA of the CDR3: TGTGCCAGCAGCCCCCCCCGACGGTTCTCTGGAAACACCATATATTTT.

This clonotype was detected only a few times. V is TRBV20-1 and J is TRBJ1-1; D gene uncertain. The V gene's germline CDR1 is DFQATT and CDR2 SNEGSKA (reference sequence). This CDR3 has 14 amino acids. V was clipped by 0 bases and J by 0 bases, with 8 bases between them. In DNA, the CDR3 is TGCAGTGCTAGAGATCAAGGAGTGAACACTGAAGCTTTCTTT. Its translation: CSARDQGVNTEAFF.

This clonotype was seen a single time. The chain employs TRBV6-5 and TRBJ2-7; the match to TRBD1 covers 9 bases. Germline V CDR1 and CDR2: MNHEY, SVGAGI. The CDR3 runs to 15 residues. V shed 5 bases and J 2 bases; nucleotides not matched to a gene: 7. DNA for the CDR3: TGTGCCAGCAGTCTAACGACAGGGGGTCCCTACGAGCAGTACTTC. It yields the protein CASSLTTGGPYEQYF.

This clonotype turned up a few times. The chain recombines TRBV14 with TRBJ2-5; the match to TRBD2 covers 10 bases. V was clipped by 4 bases and J by 2 bases; unmatched bases: 7. The CDR3 loop spans 16 amino acids. Germline assignment: CDR1 SGHDN and CDR2 FVKESK. CDR3 in amino acids: CASSPRTSGEQETQYF. Here the CDR3 DNA reads TGTGCCAGCAGCCCCCGGACTAGCGGAGAGCAAGAGACCCAGTACTTC. Using reference TRBV14 and TRBJ2-5 for the parts outside the CDR3, the full variable domain is EAGVTQFPSHSVIEKGQTVTLRCDPISGHDNLYWYRRVMGKEIKFLLHFVKESKQDESGMPNNRFLAERTGGTYSTLKVQPAELEDSGVYFCASSPRTSGEQETQYFGPGTRLLVL.

The chain employs TRBV29-1 and TRBJ2-3; D remains ambiguous. The CDR3 is 14 residues long. V shed 3 bases and J shed 0 bases, with 10 bases lying between them. In germline, CDR1 is SQVTM, CDR2 ANQGSEA. This CDR3 is CSVEYQTSTDTQYF. Written as DNA, the CDR3 is TGCAGCGTTGAGTACCAAACGAGCACAGATACGCAGTATTTT.

V is TRBV5-1 and J is TRBJ2-3; perhaps D is TRBD1 or TRBD2 (5 bases each). This CDR3 region has 15 residues. CDR1 is SGHRS, CDR2 YFSETQ, per germline. Trimming cost V 3 bases and J 4 bases, with 15 bases left between them. The CDR3 loop reads CASSSWDPEADTQYF. The DNA for the CDR3 is TGCGCCAGCAGCTCCTGGGACCCAGAGGCAGATACGCAGTATTTT. Based on the CDR3 plus reference TRBV5-1 and TRBJ2-3, the full variable domain is KAGVTQTPRYLIKTRGQQVTLSCSPISGHRSVSWYQQTPGQGLQFLFEYFSETQRNKGNFPGRFSGRQFSNSRSEMNVSTLELGDSALYLCASSSWDPEADTQYFGPGTRLTVL.

The rearrangement joins TRBV9 to TRBJ2-3, with 11 positions matching TRBD2. Trimming cost V 3 bases and J 3 bases; bases outside gene matches: 6. Germline CDR1 is SGDLS and CDR2 is YYNGEE. The CDR3 spans 16 residues. The CDR3 loop is CASSDVAGGPTDTQYF. The CDR3 DNA reads as TGTGCCAGCAGCGACGTAGCGGGGGGGCCGACAGATACGCAGTATTTT.

This clonotype was seen at least ten times. One end of the junction is discordant with germline, which a read error may explain. The V and J genes are TRBV5-1 and TRBJ1-1; no reliable D call. The germline CDR1 and CDR2 sequences are SGHRS and YFSETQ. The CDR3 sequence is 13 residues long. The CDR3: CASSLTVNTEAFF. The CDR3 nucleotides read TGTGCCAGCAGCCTAACAGTGAACACTGAAGCTTTCTTT.

The chain combines TRBV28 with TRBJ1-2, with D perhaps matching TRBD1 (6 bases). This CDR3 comprises 15 residues. The germline CDR1 and CDR2 sequences are MDHEN and SYDVKM. V dropped 5 bases and J dropped 5 bases, with 18 bases sitting between them. The CDR3 bases are TGTGCCAGCAGTCCCAACCTGGACAGACTATATGGCTACACCTTC. It encodes CASSPNLDRLYGYTF.

In its sample, this clonotype was seen a few times. V is TRBV24-1 and J is TRBJ2-3, with no clear D. CDR1 and CDR2 (germline): KGHDR, SFDVKD. V lost 4 bases and J 0 bases, leaving 4 bases between the germline ends. This CDR3 is 13 amino acids long. The CDR3 nucleotides read TGTGCCACCAGTGAGGACAGCACAGATACGCAGTATTTT. It is translated as CATSEDSTDTQYF.

V and J are TRBV6-1 and TRBJ1-2; 7 bases agree with TRBD1. CDR1 MNHNS and CDR2 SASEGT come from the germline V gene. The V segment lost 6 bases and the J segment 7 bases; nucleotides outside the gene matches: 2. CDR3 length: 11 amino acids. The CDR3 loop is CASSAGGGYTF. The CDR3 DNA follows: TGTGCCAGCAGCGCAGGGGGTGGCTACACCTTC.

CDR3 sequence reads: CSVEETGTGNTEAFF. For the CDR3, the DNA is TGCAGCGTTGAAGAAACCGGGACAGGGAACACTGAAGCTTTCTTT. The gene calls are TRBV29-1 and TRBJ1-1; 8 positions agree with TRBD1. Germline V gives CDR1 SQVTM, CDR2 ANQGSEA. The CDR3 runs to 15 residues. Trimming cost V 0 bases and J 1 base; bases outside gene matches: 4.

The V gene is TRBV5-1, the J gene TRBJ2-3; D tentatively reads TRBD1 or TRBD2 (5 bases each). Per the germline V gene, CDR1 is SGHRS and CDR2 is YFSETQ. V was shortened by 4 bases and J by 1 base, with 16 bases between the two germline ends. The CDR3 runs 16 residues. This CDR3 reads CASSKGPAKGTDTQYF. CDR3 nucleotide sequence: TGCGCCAGCAGCAAGGGACCAGCGAAGGGCACAGATACGCAGTATTTT.

This chain uses TRBV5-1 with TRBJ1-4, with TRBD1 matching over 8 bases. CDR1 is SGHRS and CDR2 is YFSETQ in the germline V gene. The CDR3 consists of 16 residues. Trimming took 3 bases from V and 8 from J; bases not matched to a gene: 12. CDR3 sequence (DNA): TGCGCCAGCAGCTATTCAGGGGGCCCAACTCGGGAAAAACTGTTTTTT. Translated, it gives CASSYSGGPTREKLFF.

The V and J genes are TRBV18 and TRBJ2-7; D not certain. This CDR3 is 14 amino acids long. V dropped 1 base and J dropped 1 base, with 8 bases sitting between them. The germline V gene encodes CDR1 KGHSH and CDR2 LQKENI. CDR3 DNA: TGTGCCAGCTCACCACGAGAACAATCCTACGAGCAGTACTTC. Translation gives CASSPREQSYEQYF.

This sequence joins TRBV4-3 and TRBJ1-5, with D uncertain. The V gene lost 0 bases and the J gene lost 2 bases, with 8 bases spanning the gap. The V gene's germline CDR1 is LGHNA and CDR2 YSLEER. The CDR3 contains 15 residues. CDR3: CASSQDGGGNQPQHF. DNA for the CDR3: TGCGCCAGCAGCCAAGATGGAGGTGGCAATCAGCCCCAGCATTTT.

The chain joins TRBV12-3 or TRBV12-4 to TRBJ2-6; D gene unclear. Trimming left V 6 bases short and J 0 bases short, with 18 bases between. The CDR3 is 18 amino acids. The CDR3: CASSSYGFSPSGANVLTF. DNA for the CDR3: TGTGCCAGCAGCTCCTATGGGTTCTCTCCCTCTGGGGCCAACGTCCTGACTTTC.

This clonotype was counted between two and nine times. V usage is TRBV18 and J usage is TRBJ1-6; tentative D call: TRBD1 (5 bases). CDR1 is KGHSH and CDR2 is LQKENI in the germline V gene. With 1 base removed from V and 6 bases from J, the gap between germline ends came to 7 bases. The CDR3 is 14 amino acids. CDR3 coding DNA: TGTGCCAGCTCACCACGACAGAGTAATTCACCCCTCCACTTT. Translating it yields CASSPRQSNSPLHF.

CDR3 in DNA: TGTGCCAGCTCACCACCGTCCGTACCAGATACGCAGTATTTT. This translates into CASSPPSVPDTQYF. The chain has TRBV18 and TRBJ2-3; D not resolved. The CDR3 runs to 14 residues. V was clipped by 0 bases and J by 4 bases, with 8 bases between them. Germline values: CDR1 KGHSH, CDR2 LQKENI.

The rearrangement links TRBV2 to TRBJ1-5; 8 positions agree with TRBD1. Germline V CDR1 and CDR2: SNHLY, FYNNEI. This CDR3 region has 17 residues. Losses at the gene ends were 5 bases for V and 4 bases for J; bases not matched to a gene: 13. The CDR3 DNA follows: TGTGCCAGCAGTACCCAAATTTCCAGGGGGCGAAATCAGCCCCAGCATTTT. Protein: CASSTQISRGRNQPQHF.

This chain joins TRBV9 and TRBJ2-3, with D possibly being TRBD2 (5 bases). Germline V gene lookup returns CDR1 SGDLS and CDR2 YYNGEE. V was clipped by 4 bases and J by 0 bases, with 15 bases between them. The CDR3 extends over 16 amino acids. DNA of the CDR3: TGTGCCAGCAGCACCACGGGGTACCAGAGCACAGATACGCAGTATTTT. Translating gives CASSTTGYQSTDTQYF.

V usage is TRBV5-6 and J usage is TRBJ2-7, with TRBD1 identical over 10 bases. CDR1 and CDR2 (germline): SGHDT, YYEEEE. CDR3 length equals 15 residues. V lost 4 bases to trimming and J lost 6 bases; unmatched junction nucleotides: 10. CDR3 coding DNA: TGTGCCAGCAGCCTCCAGGGACAGGGGAAGACCGAGCAGTACTTC. It encodes CASSLQGQGKTEQYF.

This clonotype was found many times. The CDR3 is CASSPGGTEAFF. The CDR3, as DNA: TGTGCCAGCAGTCCAGGGGGCACTGAAGCTTTCTTT. The V and J genes are TRBV12-3 or TRBV12-4 and TRBJ1-1; TRBD1 matches 7 bases. Trimming took 5 bases from V and 4 from J; bases not matched to a gene: 1. This CDR3 is 12 amino acids long.

The chain links TRBV5-1 to TRBJ2-3; 9 positions match TRBD2. The CDR3 extends over 15 amino acids. V shed 1 base, J shed 2 bases, and the junction held 2 bases outside the gene matches. Looked up from germline, CDR1 is SGHRS and CDR2 is YFSETQ. In DNA, the CDR3 is TGCGCCAGCAGCTTGACTAGCGGGTTCACAGATACGCAGTATTTT. Amino acids: CASSLTSGFTDTQYF.

V is TRBV4-3 and J is TRBJ1-1, with 7 bases identical to TRBD1. The CDR3 is made up of 15 amino acids. The V gene's germline CDR1 is LGHNA and CDR2 YSLEER. V was pared by 1 base and J by 2 bases, with 4 bases of the junction left unmatched. CDR3: CASSQGAGGNTEAFF. For the CDR3, the DNA is TGCGCCAGCAGCCAAGGGGCAGGGGGTAACACTGAAGCTTTCTTT.

This clonotype showed up just a few times. V gene TRBV5-1 combines with J gene TRBJ2-5; a weak D match, TRBD2 (5 bases). V dropped 1 base and J dropped 0 bases, with 7 bases sitting between them. The CDR3 covers 14 residues. Per the germline V gene, CDR1 is SGHRS and CDR2 is YFSETQ. This CDR3 reads CASSLTGNQETQYF. The CDR3 DNA is TGCGCCAGCAGCTTGACGGGAAACCAAGAGACCCAGTACTTC.

J is TRBJ2-4 and V is TRBV27; 7 bases fit TRBD2. V was pared by 3 bases and J by 1 base, with 3 bases of the junction left unmatched. CDR1 MNHEY and CDR2 SMNVEV come from the germline V gene (reference sequence). The CDR3 is 15 amino acids. The CDR3 protein is CASSFGLDAKNIQYF. CDR3 coding DNA: TGTGCCAGCAGTTTCGGACTAGACGCCAAAAACATTCAGTACTTC.